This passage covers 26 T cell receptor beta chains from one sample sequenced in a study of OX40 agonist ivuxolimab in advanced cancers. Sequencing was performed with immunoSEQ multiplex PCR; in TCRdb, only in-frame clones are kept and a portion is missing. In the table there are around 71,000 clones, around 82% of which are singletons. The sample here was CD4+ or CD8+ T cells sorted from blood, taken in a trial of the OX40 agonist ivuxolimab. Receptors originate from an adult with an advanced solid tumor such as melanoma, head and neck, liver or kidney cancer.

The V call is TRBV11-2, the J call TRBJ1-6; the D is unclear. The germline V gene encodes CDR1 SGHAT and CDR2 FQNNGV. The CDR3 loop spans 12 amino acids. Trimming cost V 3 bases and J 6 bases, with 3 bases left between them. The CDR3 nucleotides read TGTGCCAGCAGCTTTGTTAATTCACCCCTCCACTTT. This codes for CASSFVNSPLHF.

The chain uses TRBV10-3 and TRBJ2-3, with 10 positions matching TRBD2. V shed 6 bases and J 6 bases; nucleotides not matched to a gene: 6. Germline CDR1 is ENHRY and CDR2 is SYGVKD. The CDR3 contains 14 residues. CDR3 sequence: CAISPAGGRDTQYF. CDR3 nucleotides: TGTGCCATCAGCCCAGCGGGGGGGCGTGATACGCAGTATTTT.

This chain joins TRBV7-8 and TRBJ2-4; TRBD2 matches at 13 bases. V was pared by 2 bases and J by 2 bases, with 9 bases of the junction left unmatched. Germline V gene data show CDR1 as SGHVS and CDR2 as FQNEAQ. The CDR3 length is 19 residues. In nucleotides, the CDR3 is TGTGCCAGCAGCTTATATACCGGGACTAGCGGGAAATCCAAAAACATTCAGTACTTC. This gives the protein CASSLYTGTSGKSKNIQYF. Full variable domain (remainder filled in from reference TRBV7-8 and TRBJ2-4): GAGVSQSPRYKVAKRGQDVALRCDPISGHVSLFWYQQALGQGPEFLTYFQNEAQLDKSGLPSDRFFAERPEGSVSTLKIQRTQQEDSAVYLCASSLYTGTSGKSKNIQYFGAGTRLSVL.

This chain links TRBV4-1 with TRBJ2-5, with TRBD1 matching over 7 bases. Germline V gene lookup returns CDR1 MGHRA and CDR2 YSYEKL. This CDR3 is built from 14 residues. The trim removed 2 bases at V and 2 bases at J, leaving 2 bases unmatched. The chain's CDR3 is CASSQPRGQETQYF. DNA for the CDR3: TGCGCCAGCAGCCAACCCAGGGGGCAAGAGACCCAGTACTTC.

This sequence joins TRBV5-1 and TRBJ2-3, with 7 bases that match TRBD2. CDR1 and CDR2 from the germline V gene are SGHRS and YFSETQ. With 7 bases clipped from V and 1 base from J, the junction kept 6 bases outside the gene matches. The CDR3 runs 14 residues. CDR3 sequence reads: CASRPGRGTDTQYF. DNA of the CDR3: TGCGCCAGCCGGCCGGGGAGGGGCACAGATACGCAGTATTTT.

The CDR3 region is CASIALVRPTGELFF. The CDR3 DNA reads TGTGCCAGCATCGCCCTAGTCAGGCCTACCGGGGAGCTGTTTTTT. J is TRBJ2-2 and V is TRBV5-6; no clear D gene. The germline gives CDR1 SGHDT, CDR2 YYEEEE. The V and J ends lost 6 bases and 5 bases respectively, with 17 bases between them. CDR3 length: 15 residues. The complete variable domain, with remaining parts taken from reference TRBV5-6 and TRBJ2-2, reads DAGVTQSPTHLIKTRGQQVTLRCSPKSGHDTVSWYQQALGQGPQFIFQYYEEEERQRGNFPDRFSGHQFPNYSSELNVNALLLGDSALYLCASIALVRPTGELFFGEGSRLTVL.

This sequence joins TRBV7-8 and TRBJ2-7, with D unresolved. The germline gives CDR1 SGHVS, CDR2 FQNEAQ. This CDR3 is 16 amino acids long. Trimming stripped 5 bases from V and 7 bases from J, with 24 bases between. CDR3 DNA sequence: TGTGCCAGCAGCCCCCGCCCCCCCAGAGCTGGCCGGGAGCAGTACTTC. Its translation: CASSPRPPRAGREQYF.

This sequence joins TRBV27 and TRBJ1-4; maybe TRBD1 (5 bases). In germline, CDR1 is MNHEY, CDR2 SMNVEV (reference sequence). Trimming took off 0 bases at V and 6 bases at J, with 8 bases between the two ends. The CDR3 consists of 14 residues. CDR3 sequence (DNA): TGTGCCAGCAGTTTATCCCGAGGGGATGAAAAACTGTTTTTT. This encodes CASSLSRGDEKLFF.

CDR3 DNA: TGTGCCAGTAGTATGGACCCTTCCTCCTATGGCTACACCTTC. Its protein is CASSMDPSSYGYTF. The V call is TRBV19, the J call TRBJ1-2, with unresolved D. This CDR3 is built from 14 residues. The V and J ends lost 3 bases and 4 bases respectively, with 12 bases between them. Germline V gene lookup returns CDR1 LNHDA and CDR2 SQIVND (reference sequence).

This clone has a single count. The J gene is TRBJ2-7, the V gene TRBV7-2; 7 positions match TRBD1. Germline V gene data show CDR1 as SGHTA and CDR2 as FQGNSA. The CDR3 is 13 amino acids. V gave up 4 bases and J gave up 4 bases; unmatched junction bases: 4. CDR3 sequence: CASSYRDSYEQYF. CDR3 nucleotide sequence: TGTGCCAGCAGCTACCGGGACAGTTACGAGCAGTACTTC.

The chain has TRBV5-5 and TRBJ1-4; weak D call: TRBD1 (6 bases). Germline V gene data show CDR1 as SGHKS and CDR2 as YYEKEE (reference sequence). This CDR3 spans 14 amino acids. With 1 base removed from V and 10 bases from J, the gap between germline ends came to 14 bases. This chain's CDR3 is CASSLWGADGKLFF. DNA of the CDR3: TGTGCCAGCAGCTTGTGGGGGGCGGATGGAAAACTGTTTTTT.

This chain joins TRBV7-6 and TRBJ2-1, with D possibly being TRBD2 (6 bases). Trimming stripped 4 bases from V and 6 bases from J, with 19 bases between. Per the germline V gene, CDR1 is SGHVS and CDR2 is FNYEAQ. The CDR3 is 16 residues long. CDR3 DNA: TGTGCCAGCAGCTCGTCGGGCGGGGTAAAGCTCAATGAGCAGTTCTTC. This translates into CASSSSGGVKLNEQFF.

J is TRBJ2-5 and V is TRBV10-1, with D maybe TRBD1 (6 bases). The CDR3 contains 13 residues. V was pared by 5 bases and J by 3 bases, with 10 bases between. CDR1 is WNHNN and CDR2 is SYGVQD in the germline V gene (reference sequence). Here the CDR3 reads CASSQTGEETQYF. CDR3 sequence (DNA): TGCGCCAGCAGTCAGACAGGAGAAGAGACCCAGTACTTC.

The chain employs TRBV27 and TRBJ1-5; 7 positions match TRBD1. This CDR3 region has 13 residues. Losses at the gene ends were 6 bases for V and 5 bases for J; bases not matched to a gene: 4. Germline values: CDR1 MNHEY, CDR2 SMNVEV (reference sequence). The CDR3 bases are TGTGCCAGCAGGGGACAGCAGCATCAGCCCCAGCATTTT. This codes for CASRGQQHQPQHF.

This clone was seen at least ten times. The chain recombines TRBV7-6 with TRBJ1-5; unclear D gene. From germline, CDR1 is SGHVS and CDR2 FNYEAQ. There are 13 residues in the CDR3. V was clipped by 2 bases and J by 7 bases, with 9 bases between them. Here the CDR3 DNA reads TGTGCCAGCAGCTTATCGGATTTACAGCCCCAGCATTTT. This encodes CASSLSDLQPQHF.

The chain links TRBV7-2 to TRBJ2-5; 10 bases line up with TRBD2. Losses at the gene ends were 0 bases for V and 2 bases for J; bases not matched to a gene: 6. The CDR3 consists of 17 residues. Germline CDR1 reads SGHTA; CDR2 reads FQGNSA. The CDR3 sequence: CASSLAILAGEQETQYF. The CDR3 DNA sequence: TGTGCCAGCAGCTTAGCGATTCTAGCGGGGGAGCAAGAGACCCAGTACTTC.

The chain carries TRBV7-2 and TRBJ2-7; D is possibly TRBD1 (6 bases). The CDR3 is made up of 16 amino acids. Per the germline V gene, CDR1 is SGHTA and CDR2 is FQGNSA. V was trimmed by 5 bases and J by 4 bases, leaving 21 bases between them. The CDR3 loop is CASSPGQFGIPYEQYF. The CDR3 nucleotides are TGTGCCAGCAGCCCTGGACAGTTCGGGATCCCTTACGAGCAGTACTTC. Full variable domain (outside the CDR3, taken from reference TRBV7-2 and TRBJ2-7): GAGVSQSPSNKVTEKGKDVELRCDPISGHTALYWYRQSLGQGLEFLIYFQGNSAPDKSGLPSDRFSAERTGGSVSTLTIQRTQQEDSAVYLCASSPGQFGIPYEQYFGPGTRLTVT.

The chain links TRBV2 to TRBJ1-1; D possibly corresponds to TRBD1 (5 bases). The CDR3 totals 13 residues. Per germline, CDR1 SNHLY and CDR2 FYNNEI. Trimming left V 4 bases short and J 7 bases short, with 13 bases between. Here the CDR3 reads CASSVTTGVEAFF. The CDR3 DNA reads TGTGCCAGCAGTGTGACGACGGGGGTTGAAGCTTTCTTT.

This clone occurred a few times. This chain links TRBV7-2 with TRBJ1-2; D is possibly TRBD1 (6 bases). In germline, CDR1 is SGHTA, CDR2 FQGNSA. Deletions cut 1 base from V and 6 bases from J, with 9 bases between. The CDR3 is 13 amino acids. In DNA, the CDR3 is TGTGCCAGCAGCTTAGGACAGGTCCATGGCTACACCTTC. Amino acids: CASSLGQVHGYTF.

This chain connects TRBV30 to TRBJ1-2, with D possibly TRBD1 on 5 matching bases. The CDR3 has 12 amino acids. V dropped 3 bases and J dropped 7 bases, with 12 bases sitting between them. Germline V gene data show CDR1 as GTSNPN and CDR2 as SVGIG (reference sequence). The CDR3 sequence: CAWSLGAFGYTF. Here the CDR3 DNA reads TGTGCCTGGAGCCTCGGGGCATTTGGCTACACCTTC.

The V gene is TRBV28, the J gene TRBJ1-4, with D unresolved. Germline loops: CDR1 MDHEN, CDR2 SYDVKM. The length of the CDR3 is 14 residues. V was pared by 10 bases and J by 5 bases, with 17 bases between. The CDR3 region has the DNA TGTGCCATCTCTCCGTCAAGCTTGAATGAAAAACTGTTTTTT. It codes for CAISPSSLNEKLFF. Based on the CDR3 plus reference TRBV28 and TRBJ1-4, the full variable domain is DVKVTQSSRYLVKRTGEKVFLECVQDMDHENMFWYRQDPGLGLRLIYFSYDVKMKEKGDIPEGYSVSREKKERFSLILESASTNQTSMYLCAISPSSLNEKLFFGSGTQLSVL.

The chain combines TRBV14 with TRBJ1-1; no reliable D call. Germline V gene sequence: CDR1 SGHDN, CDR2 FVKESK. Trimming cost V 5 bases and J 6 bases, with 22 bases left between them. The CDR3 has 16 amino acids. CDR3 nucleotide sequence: TGTGCCAGCAGCTTAGGGATTGGTCTGGGAGAATCTGAAGCTTTCTTT. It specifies CASSLGIGLGESEAFF.

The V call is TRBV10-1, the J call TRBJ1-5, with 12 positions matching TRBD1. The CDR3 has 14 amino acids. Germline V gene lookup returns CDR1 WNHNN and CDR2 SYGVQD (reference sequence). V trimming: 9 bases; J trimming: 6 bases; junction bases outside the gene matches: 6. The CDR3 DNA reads TGCGCCAGTTCCCGGGACAGGGGGCTTCAGCCCCAGCATTTT. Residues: CASSRDRGLQPQHF.

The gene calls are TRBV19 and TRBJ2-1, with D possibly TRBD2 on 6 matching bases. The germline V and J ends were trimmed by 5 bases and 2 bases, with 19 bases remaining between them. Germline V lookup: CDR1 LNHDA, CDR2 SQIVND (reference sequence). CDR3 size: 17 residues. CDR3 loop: CASSFGVGTGAYNEQFF. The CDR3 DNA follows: TGTGCCAGTAGTTTCGGGGTGGGAACGGGGGCCTACAATGAGCAGTTCTTC. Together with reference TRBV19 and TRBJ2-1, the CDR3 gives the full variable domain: DGGITQSPKYLFRKEGQNVTLSCEQNLNHDAMYWYRQDPGQGLRLIYYSQIVNDFQKGDIAEGYSVSREKKESFPLTVTSAQKNPTAFYLCASSFGVGTGAYNEQFFGPGTRLTVL.

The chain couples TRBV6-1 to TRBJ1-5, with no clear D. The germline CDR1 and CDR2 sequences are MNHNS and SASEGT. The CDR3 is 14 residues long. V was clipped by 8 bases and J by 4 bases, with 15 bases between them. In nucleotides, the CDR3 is TGTGCCAGCCGGGAAGGGTTTCCGAATCAGCCCCAGCATTTT. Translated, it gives CASREGFPNQPQHF.

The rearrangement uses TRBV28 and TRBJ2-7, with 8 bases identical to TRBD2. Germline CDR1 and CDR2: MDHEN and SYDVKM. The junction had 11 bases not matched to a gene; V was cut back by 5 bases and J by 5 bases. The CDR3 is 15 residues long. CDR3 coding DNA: TGTGCCAGCAGTCCCCGACAGCGGGAGCGGAACGAGCAGTACTTC. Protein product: CASSPRQRERNEQYF.